A selection of T cell receptor beta chains follows, all from one sample in a study of T-cell reconstitution after alpha-beta-depleted transplantation in children. One entry per CDR3 protein results from TCRdb running MiXCR on the PCR reads. The profile shows about 610,000 distinct CDR3 sequences, roughly 10% of them singletons. Sequences were derived from PBMCs from the stem cell graft donor, sampled from the stem cell graft. The source is a human donor who donated a stem cell graft to a child with acute myeloid leukemia. The CDR3 runs from the conserved cysteine through the conserved F or W. Fields, in order: V gene, clone size, D gene, J gene, CDR3 protein, CDR3 DNA. The D gene is left open where the match is weak. Only part of the rows carry a size: once, few, many, or a class if the clone is expanded.

V gene: TRBV20-1
clone size: few
D gene: .
J gene: TRBJ2-5
CDR3 protein: CSAILAVQETQYF
CDR3 DNA: TGCAGTGCTATTTTAGCGGTCCAAGAGACCCAGTACTTC

V gene: TRBV29-1
clone size: .
D gene: .
J gene: TRBJ2-7
CDR3 protein: CSVNNEGYEQYF
CDR3 DNA: TGCAGCGTGAATAATGAGGGGTACGAGCAGTACTTC

V gene: TRBV6-5
clone size: many
D gene: .
J gene: TRBJ2-2
CDR3 protein: CASSSGGTTGELFF
CDR3 DNA: TGTGCCAGCAGTTCTGGCGGGACCACCGGGGAGCTGTTTTTT

V gene: TRBV30
clone size: many
D gene: .
J gene: TRBJ2-1
CDR3 protein: CAWSLTPLGNEQFF
CDR3 DNA: TGTGCCTGGAGCCTCACCCCCCTAGGGAATGAGCAGTTCTTC

V gene: TRBV29-1
clone size: .
D gene: TRBD1
J gene: TRBJ2-7
CDR3 protein: CSVERTGGEQYF
CDR3 DNA: TGCAGCGTTGAGAGGACAGGTGGAGAGCAGTACTTC

V gene: TRBV7-8
clone size: few
D gene: .
J gene: TRBJ2-7
CDR3 protein: CASSLRPSRYEQYF
CDR3 DNA: TGTGCCAGCAGCTTACGTCCTTCACGATACGAGCAGTACTTC

V gene: TRBV30
clone size: .
D gene: TRBD2
J gene: TRBJ2-3
CDR3 protein: CAWSLGLAGGADTQYF
CDR3 DNA: TGTGCCTGGAGTCTTGGACTAGCGGGAGGAGCAGATACGCAGTATTTT

V gene: TRBV7-8
clone size: .
D gene: .
J gene: TRBJ2-1
CDR3 protein: CASSLVGSGYNEQFF
CDR3 DNA: TGTGCCAGCAGCTTAGTGGGATCCGGGTACAATGAGCAGTTCTTC

V gene: TRBV5-1
clone size: .
D gene: .
J gene: TRBJ2-7
CDR3 protein: CASSLSEGTYEQYF
CDR3 DNA: TGCGCCAGCAGCTTGTCGGAAGGCACATACGAGCAGTACTTC

V gene: TRBV12-3/TRBV12-4
clone size: many
D gene: .
J gene: TRBJ2-7
CDR3 protein: CASSWGSEQYF
CDR3 DNA: TGTGCCAGCAGTTGGGGGTCCGAGCAGTACTTC

V gene: TRBV20-1
clone size: few
D gene: TRBD1
J gene: TRBJ1-1
CDR3 protein: CSARDRGRGAFF
CDR3 DNA: TGCAGTGCGAGGGACAGGGGGCGCGGAGCTTTCTTT

V gene: TRBV20-1
clone size: many
D gene: .
J gene: TRBJ1-4
CDR3 protein: CSAEGVSAPNEKLFF
CDR3 DNA: TGCAGTGCTGAAGGGGTTTCTGCTCCCAATGAAAAACTGTTTTTT

V gene: TRBV27
clone size: .
D gene: .
J gene: TRBJ2-7
CDR3 protein: CASSSSLGHVYYEQYF
CDR3 DNA: TGTGCCAGCAGTTCGTCACTAGGACACGTGTACTACGAGCAGTACTTC

V gene: TRBV7-9
clone size: many
D gene: TRBD1
J gene: TRBJ1-4
CDR3 protein: CASTQGGTEKLFF
CDR3 DNA: TGTGCCAGCACCCAGGGGGGGACGGAAAAACTGTTTTTT

V gene: TRBV11-2
clone size: many
D gene: TRBD1
J gene: TRBJ2-1
CDR3 protein: CASRDRDEQFF
CDR3 DNA: TGTGCCAGCCGTGACAGGGATGAGCAGTTCTTC

V gene: TRBV24-1
clone size: .
D gene: .
J gene: TRBJ2-3
CDR3 protein: CATSDFSRADTQYF
CDR3 DNA: TGTGCCACCAGTGATTTTAGTCGGGCAGATACGCAGTATTTT

V gene: TRBV7-2
clone size: .
D gene: TRBD1
J gene: TRBJ2-7
CDR3 protein: CASNSGQLSSYEQYF
CDR3 DNA: TGTGCCAGCAACTCGGGACAGCTGAGCTCCTACGAGCAGTACTTC